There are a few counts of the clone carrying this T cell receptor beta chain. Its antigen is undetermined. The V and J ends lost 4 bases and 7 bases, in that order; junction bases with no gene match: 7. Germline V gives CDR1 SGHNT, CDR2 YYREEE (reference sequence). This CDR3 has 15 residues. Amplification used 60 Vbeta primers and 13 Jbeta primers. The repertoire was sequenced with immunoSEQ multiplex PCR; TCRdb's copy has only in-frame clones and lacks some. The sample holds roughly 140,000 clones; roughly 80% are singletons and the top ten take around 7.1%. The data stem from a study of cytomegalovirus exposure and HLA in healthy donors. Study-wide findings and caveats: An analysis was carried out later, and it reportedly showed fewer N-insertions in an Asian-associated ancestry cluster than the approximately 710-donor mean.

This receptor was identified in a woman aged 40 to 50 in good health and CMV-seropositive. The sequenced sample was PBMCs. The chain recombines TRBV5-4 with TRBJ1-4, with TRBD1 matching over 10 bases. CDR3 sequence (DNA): TGTGCCAGCAGCCTCTCCGGGACAGGGGTTGAAAAACTGTTTTTT. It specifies CASSLSGTGVEKLFF.